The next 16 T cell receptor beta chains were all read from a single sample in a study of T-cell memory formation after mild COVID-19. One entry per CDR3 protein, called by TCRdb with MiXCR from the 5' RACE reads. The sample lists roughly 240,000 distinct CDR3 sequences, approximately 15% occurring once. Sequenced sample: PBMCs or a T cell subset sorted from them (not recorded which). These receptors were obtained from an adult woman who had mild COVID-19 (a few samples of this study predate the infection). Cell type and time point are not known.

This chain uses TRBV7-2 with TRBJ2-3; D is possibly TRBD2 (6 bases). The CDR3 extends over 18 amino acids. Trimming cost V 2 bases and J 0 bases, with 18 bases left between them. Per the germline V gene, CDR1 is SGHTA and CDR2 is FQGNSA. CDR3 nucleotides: TGTGCCAGCAGCTTAAGGGTCCCGGCGGGGTTTAGCACAGATACGCAGTATTTT. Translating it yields CASSLRVPAGFSTDTQYF.

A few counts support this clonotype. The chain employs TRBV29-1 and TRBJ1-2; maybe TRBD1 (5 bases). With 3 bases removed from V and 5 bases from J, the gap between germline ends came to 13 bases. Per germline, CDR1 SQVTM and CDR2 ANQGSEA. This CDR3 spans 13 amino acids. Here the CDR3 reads CSVDFGTEYGYTF. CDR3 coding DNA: TGCAGCGTTGATTTCGGGACTGAGTATGGCTACACCTTC.

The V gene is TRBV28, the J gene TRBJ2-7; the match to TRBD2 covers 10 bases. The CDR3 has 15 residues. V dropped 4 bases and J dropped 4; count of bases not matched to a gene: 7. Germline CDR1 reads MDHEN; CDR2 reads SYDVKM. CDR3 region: CASSSSGSVWYEQYF. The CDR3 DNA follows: TGTGCCAGCAGTTCTAGCGGGAGTGTTTGGTACGAGCAGTACTTC.

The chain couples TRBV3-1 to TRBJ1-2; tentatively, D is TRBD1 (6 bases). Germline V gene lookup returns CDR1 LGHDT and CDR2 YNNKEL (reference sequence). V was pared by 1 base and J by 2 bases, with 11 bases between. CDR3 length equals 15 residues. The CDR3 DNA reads TGTGCCAGCAGCCAAGGGGGACAATTAAACTATGGCTACACCTTC. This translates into CASSQGGQLNYGYTF.

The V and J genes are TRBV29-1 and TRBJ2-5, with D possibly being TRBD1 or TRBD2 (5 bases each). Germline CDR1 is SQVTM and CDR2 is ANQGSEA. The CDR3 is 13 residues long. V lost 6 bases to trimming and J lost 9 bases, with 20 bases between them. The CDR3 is CSVNLVQVGAQYF. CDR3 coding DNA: TGCAGCGTCAACTTAGTACAGGTCGGGGCCCAGTACTTC.

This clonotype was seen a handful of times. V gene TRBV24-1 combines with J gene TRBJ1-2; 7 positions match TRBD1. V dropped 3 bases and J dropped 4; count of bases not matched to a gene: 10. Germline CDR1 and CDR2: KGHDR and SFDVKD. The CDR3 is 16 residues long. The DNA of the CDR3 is TGTGCCACCAGTGATAGATCGACAGGGAGTCCCTATGGCTACACCTTC. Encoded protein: CATSDRSTGSPYGYTF.

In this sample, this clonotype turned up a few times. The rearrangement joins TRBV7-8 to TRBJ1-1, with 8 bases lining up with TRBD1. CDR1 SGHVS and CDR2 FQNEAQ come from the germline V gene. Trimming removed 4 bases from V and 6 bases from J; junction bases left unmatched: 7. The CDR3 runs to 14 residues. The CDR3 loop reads CASSSQDRVAEAFF. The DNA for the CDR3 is TGTGCCAGCAGCTCACAGGACAGGGTCGCTGAAGCTTTCTTT.

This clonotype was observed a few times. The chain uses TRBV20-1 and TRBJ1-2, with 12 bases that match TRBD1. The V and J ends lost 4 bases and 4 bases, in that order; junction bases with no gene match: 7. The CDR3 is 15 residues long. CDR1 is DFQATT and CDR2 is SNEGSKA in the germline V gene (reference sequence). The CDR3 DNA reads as TGCAGTGCTATCCCAGGGACAGGGGGCGTCTATGGCTACACCTTC. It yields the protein CSAIPGTGGVYGYTF.

This CDR3 reads CASSLGGSAGETQYF. For the CDR3, the DNA is TGTGCCAGCAGCTTAGGAGGGAGTGCGGGGGAGACCCAGTACTTC. The chain joins TRBV11-2 to TRBJ2-5, with D perhaps matching TRBD2 (6 bases). This CDR3 spans 15 amino acids. Trimming pared 1 base from V and 5 bases from J, leaving 14 bases between. Germline values: CDR1 SGHAT, CDR2 FQNNGV.

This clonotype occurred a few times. The CDR3 loop reads CASSSTLTPYYTF. CDR3 bases: TGTGCCAGCAGTTCCACACTGACCCCTTACTACACCTTC. V usage is TRBV12-3 or TRBV12-4 and J usage is TRBJ1-2; unclear D gene. Trimming left V 4 bases short and J 10 bases short, with 16 bases between. This CDR3 has 13 residues.

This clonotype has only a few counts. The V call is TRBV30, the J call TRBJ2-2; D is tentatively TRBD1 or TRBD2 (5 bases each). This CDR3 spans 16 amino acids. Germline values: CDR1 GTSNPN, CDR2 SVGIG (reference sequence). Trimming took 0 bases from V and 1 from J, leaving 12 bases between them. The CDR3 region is CAWSVAGTVNTGELFF. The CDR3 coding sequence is TGTGCCTGGAGTGTAGCCGGGACGGTGAACACCGGGGAGCTGTTTTTT.

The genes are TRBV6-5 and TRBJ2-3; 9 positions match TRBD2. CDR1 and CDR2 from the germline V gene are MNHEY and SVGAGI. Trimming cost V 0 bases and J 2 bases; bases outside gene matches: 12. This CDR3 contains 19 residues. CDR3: CASSYSKVASGDPTDTQYF. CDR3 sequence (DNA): TGTGCCAGCAGTTACTCGAAGGTGGCTAGCGGGGACCCCACAGATACGCAGTATTTT.

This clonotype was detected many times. The CDR3 protein is CASSLEQRSNTEAFF. CDR3 DNA sequence: TGCGCCAGCAGCTTGGAGCAACGTTCGAACACTGAAGCTTTCTTT. This rearrangement joins TRBV5-1 to TRBJ1-1; D remains ambiguous. CDR3 length equals 15 residues. The germline CDR1 and CDR2 sequences are SGHRS and YFSETQ. Trimming cost V 0 bases and J 1 base, with 10 bases left between them. Using reference TRBV5-1 and TRBJ1-1 for the parts outside the CDR3, the full variable domain is KAGVTQTPRYLIKTRGQQVTLSCSPISGHRSVSWYQQTPGQGLQFLFEYFSETQRNKGNFPGRFSGRQFSNSRSEMNVSTLELGDSALYLCASSLEQRSNTEAFFGQGTRLTVV.

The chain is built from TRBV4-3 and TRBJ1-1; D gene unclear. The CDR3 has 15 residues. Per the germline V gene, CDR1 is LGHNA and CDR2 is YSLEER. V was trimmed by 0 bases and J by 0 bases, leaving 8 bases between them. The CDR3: CASSQDEFMNTEAFF. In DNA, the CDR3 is TGCGCCAGCAGCCAAGATGAGTTCATGAACACTGAAGCTTTCTTT.

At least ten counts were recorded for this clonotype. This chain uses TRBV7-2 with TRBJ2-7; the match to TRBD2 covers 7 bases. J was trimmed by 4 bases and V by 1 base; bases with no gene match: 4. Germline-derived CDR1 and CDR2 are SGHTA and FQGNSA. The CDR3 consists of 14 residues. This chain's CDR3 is CASSLGGSLYEQYF. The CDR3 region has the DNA TGTGCCAGCAGCTTAGGCGGGAGCCTATACGAGCAGTACTTC.

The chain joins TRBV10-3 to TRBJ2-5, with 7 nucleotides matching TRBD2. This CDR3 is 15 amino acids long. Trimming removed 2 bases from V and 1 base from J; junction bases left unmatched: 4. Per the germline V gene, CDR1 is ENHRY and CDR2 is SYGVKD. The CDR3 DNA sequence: TGTGCCATCAGTGAGCCTAGCGGAGGCCAAGAGACCCAGTACTTC. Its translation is CAISEPSGGQETQYF.